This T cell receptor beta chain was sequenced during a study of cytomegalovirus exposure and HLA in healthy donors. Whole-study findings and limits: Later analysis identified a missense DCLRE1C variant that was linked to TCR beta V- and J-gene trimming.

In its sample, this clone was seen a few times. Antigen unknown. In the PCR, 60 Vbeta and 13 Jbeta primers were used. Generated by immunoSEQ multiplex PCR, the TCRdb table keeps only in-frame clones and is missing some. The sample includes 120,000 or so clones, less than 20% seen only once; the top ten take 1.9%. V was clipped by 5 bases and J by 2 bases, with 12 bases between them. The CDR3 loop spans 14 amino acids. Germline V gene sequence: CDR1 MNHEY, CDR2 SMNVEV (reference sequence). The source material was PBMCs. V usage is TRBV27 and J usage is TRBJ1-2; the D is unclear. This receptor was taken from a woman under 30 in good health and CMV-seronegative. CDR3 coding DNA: TGTGCCAGCAGTGGGAGTAGGACCAACTATGGCTACACCTTC. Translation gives CASSGSRTNYGYTF.